This passage covers 17 T cell receptor beta chains from one sample sequenced in a study of CD8 T cells in ankylosing spondylitis. Each CDR3 protein is one row after TCRdb ran MiXCR on the 5' RACE reads. The sample lists over 75,000 distinct CDR3 sequences, about 8.8% occurring once. Source material: blood, either unsorted or a sorted T cell fraction (not recorded which). Receptors originate from a male donor with ankylosing spondylitis or in good health (not recorded which).

This clonotype was detected ten times or more. The chain joins TRBV27 to TRBJ2-3; D ambiguous. CDR1 is MNHEY and CDR2 is SMNVEV in the germline V gene (reference sequence). Trimming took 3 bases from V and 5 from J, leaving 12 bases between them. The length of the CDR3 is 14 residues. The CDR3: CASSLDRAGDTQYF. The CDR3 DNA is TGTGCCAGCAGTTTGGATAGGGCAGGAGATACGCAGTATTTT.

This clonotype turned up a few times. In DNA form, the CDR3 reads TGTGCCAGTAGTGGGGGTGGGGGGCGAGAGACCCAGTACTTC. This gives the protein CASSGGGGRETQYF. The V call is TRBV19, the J call TRBJ2-5; the D gene could be TRBD1 or TRBD2 (6 bases each). The germline CDR1 and CDR2 sequences are LNHDA and SQIVND (reference sequence). The CDR3 spans 14 residues. The germline V and J ends were trimmed by 5 bases and 4 bases, with 14 bases remaining between them.

There are many counts of this clonotype. The chain has TRBV12-3 or TRBV12-4 and TRBJ2-1; TRBD2 agrees at 8 bases. V shed 6 bases, J shed 6 bases, and the junction held 10 bases outside the gene matches. This CDR3 contains 15 residues. The CDR3 sequence: CASSPTAGTSNEQFF. The CDR3 nucleotides read TGTGCCAGCAGCCCAACAGCCGGGACTAGCAATGAGCAGTTCTTC.

This clonotype came up many times. The chain couples TRBV5-1 to TRBJ2-7; the match to TRBD1 covers 8 bases. Germline lookup yields CDR1 SGHRS and CDR2 YFSETQ. The length of the CDR3 is 16 residues. Germline trimming cut 4 bases from V and 3 bases from J; bases unmatched to any gene: 12. The CDR3: CASSDLKTGEGYEQYF. The CDR3 DNA sequence: TGCGCCAGCAGCGACCTAAAGACAGGGGAAGGCTACGAGCAGTACTTC.

This clonotype has a count of ten or more. The chain employs TRBV28 and TRBJ1-6; 7 nucleotides agree with TRBD1. Germline V CDR1 and CDR2: MDHEN, SYDVKM. Trimming at V came to 3 bases and at J to 6 bases, leaving 11 bases not matched to a gene. The CDR3 has 17 amino acids. Here the CDR3 reads CASSLRTGPAINSPLHF. The CDR3 DNA reads as TGTGCCAGCAGTTTGCGGACAGGCCCCGCTATTAATTCACCCCTCCACTTT.

This clonotype has a handful of counts. The V and J genes are TRBV2 and TRBJ2-7; D call uncertain. The CDR3 is 14 residues long. Germline V gene lookup returns CDR1 SNHLY and CDR2 FYNNEI. The V and J ends lost 8 bases and 0 bases respectively, with 14 bases between them. CDR3 sequence (DNA): TGTGCCAGCGAGAACAGTGCCAGCTCCTACGAGCAGTACTTC. Its translation is CASENSASSYEQYF.

V usage is TRBV7-9 and J usage is TRBJ2-5, with D perhaps TRBD2 (5 bases). Looked up from germline, CDR1 is SEHNR and CDR2 is FQNEAQ (reference sequence). V lost 1 base and J 1 base, leaving 16 bases between the germline ends. The CDR3 consists of 17 residues. The CDR3: CASSLGGQSSFQETQYF. CDR3 nucleotides: TGTGCCAGCAGCTTAGGCGGGCAATCATCTTTCCAAGAGACCCAGTACTTC.

Ten or more counts support this clonotype. The V and J genes are TRBV19 and TRBJ1-5, with 8 bases identical to TRBD1. V shed 4 bases and J 5 bases; nucleotides not matched to a gene: 1. This CDR3 spans 13 amino acids. Germline V gene data show CDR1 as LNHDA and CDR2 as SQIVND (reference sequence). This chain's CDR3 is CASSKDRDQPQHF. CDR3 DNA: TGTGCCAGTAGTAAGGACAGGGATCAGCCCCAGCATTTT.

This clonotype was found many times. This sequence joins TRBV3-1 and TRBJ1-5, with unresolved D. The CDR3 extends over 14 amino acids. Trimming took 2 bases from V and 6 from J, leaving 11 bases between them. The germline V gene encodes CDR1 LGHDT and CDR2 YNNKEL (reference sequence). As DNA, the CDR3 is TGTGCCAGCAGCCAACAAGACGGGAGTCAGCCCCAGCATTTT. It encodes CASSQQDGSQPQHF.

In this sample, this clonotype turned up many times. The genes are TRBV20-1 and TRBJ2-1; D may be TRBD1 or TRBD2 (5 bases each). CDR3 length: 11 amino acids. Germline lookup yields CDR1 DFQATT and CDR2 SNEGSKA (reference sequence). V lost 6 bases, J lost 9 bases, and 12 bases lay in between. The CDR3 protein is CSAGAQGEQFF. The CDR3 bases are TGCAGTGCCGGGGCTCAAGGTGAGCAGTTCTTC.

This clonotype came up many times. The J gene is TRBJ2-7, the V gene TRBV7-9; no reliable D call. The V and J ends lost 1 base and 4 bases respectively, with 5 bases between them. Germline-derived CDR1 and CDR2 are SEHNR and FQNEAQ (reference sequence). CDR3 length: 12 amino acids. For the CDR3, the DNA is TGTGCCAGCAGCTTAGTGGGTTACGAGCAGTACTTC. This gives the protein CASSLVGYEQYF.

This clonotype appeared many times. V gene TRBV5-1 combines with J gene TRBJ2-3, with 7 bases fitting TRBD1. V shed 5 bases, J shed 2 bases, and the junction held 5 bases outside the gene matches. Germline V gives CDR1 SGHRS, CDR2 YFSETQ. This CDR3 has 14 amino acids. CDR3 loop: CASRRDSPTDTQYF. As DNA, the CDR3 is TGCGCCAGCAGACGGGACAGCCCCACAGATACGCAGTATTTT.

The chain is built from TRBV20-1 and TRBJ2-1; D possibly corresponds to TRBD2 (6 bases). Trimming left V 0 bases short and J 2 bases short, with 14 bases between. CDR1 DFQATT and CDR2 SNEGSKA come from the germline V gene (reference sequence). The CDR3 runs 16 residues. The CDR3, as DNA: TGCAGTGCTAGAGACGGCGGGGCCGGTCCCTACAATGAGCAGTTCTTC. This gives the protein CSARDGGAGPYNEQFF.

In this sample, this clonotype turned up many times. This chain joins TRBV9 and TRBJ2-2; 10 bases match TRBD1. CDR1 is SGDLS and CDR2 is YYNGEE in the germline V gene. V dropped 5 bases and J dropped 2; count of bases not matched to a gene: 3. The CDR3 runs to 15 residues. The DNA of the CDR3 is TGTGCCAGCAGGGGGACAGGGGAAAACACCGGGGAGCTGTTTTTT. The encoded protein is CASRGTGENTGELFF.

This clonotype was seen many times. The chain employs TRBV27 and TRBJ2-5; D may correspond to TRBD1 or TRBD2 (7 bases each). CDR3 length equals 15 residues. The germline CDR1 and CDR2 sequences are MNHEY and SMNVEV (reference sequence). V shed 2 bases and J shed 2 bases, with 12 bases lying between them. The CDR3 is CASSLQGGNQETQYF. In DNA, the CDR3 is TGTGCCAGCAGTTTACAGGGGGGGAATCAAGAGACCCAGTACTTC.

This clonotype was observed many times. The chain carries TRBV20-1 and TRBJ2-2; D tentatively fits TRBD1 or TRBD2 (6 bases each). With 6 bases removed from V and 0 bases from J, the gap between germline ends came to 17 bases. Germline CDR1 reads DFQATT; CDR2 reads SNEGSKA (reference sequence). This CDR3 contains 16 residues. CDR3: CSASSLGGPNTGELFF. CDR3 sequence (DNA): TGCAGTGCCTCTTCTTTGGGGGGCCCGAACACCGGGGAGCTGTTTTTT.

This chain links TRBV7-2 with TRBJ2-5, with 11 bases lining up with TRBD1. The V gene end was trimmed by 5 bases and the J gene end by 5 bases; junction bases not matched to a gene: 4. This CDR3 region has 14 residues. Germline assignment: CDR1 SGHTA and CDR2 FQGNSA. This CDR3 is CASSRTGGAETQYF. Written as DNA, the CDR3 is TGTGCCAGCAGCCGGACAGGGGGCGCGGAGACCCAGTACTTC.